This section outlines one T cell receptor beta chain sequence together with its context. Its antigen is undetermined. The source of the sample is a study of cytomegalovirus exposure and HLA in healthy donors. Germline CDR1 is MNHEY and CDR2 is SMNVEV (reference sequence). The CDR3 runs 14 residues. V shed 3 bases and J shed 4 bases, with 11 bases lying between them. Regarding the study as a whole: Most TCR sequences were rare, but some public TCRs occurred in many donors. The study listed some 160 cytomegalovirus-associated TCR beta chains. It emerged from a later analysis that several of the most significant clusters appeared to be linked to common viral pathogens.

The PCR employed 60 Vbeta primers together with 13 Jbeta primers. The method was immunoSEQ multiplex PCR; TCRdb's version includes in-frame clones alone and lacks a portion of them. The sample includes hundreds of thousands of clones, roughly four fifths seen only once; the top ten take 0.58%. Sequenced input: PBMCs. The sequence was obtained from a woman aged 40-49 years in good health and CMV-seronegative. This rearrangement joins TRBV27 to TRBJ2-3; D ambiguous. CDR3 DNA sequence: TGTGCCAGCAGTTTCTACTCCCTCCCAGATACGCAGTATTTT. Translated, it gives CASSFYSLPDTQYF.